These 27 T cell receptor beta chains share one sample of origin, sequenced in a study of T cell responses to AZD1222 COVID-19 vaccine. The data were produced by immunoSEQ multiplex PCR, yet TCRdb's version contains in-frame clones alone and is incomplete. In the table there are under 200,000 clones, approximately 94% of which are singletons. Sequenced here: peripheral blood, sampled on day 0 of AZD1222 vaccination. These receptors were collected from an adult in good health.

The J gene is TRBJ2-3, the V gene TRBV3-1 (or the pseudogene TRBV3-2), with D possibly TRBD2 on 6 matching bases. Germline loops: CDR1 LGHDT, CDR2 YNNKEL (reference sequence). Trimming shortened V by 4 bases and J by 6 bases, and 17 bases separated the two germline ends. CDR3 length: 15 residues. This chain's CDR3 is CASSPFGSLGDTQYF. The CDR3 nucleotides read TGTGCCAGCAGCCCTTTCGGGAGCTTAGGGGATACGCAGTATTTT.

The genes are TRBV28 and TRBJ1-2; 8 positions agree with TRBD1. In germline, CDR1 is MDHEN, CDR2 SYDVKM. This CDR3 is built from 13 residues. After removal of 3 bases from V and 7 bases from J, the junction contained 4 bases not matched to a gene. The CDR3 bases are TGTGCCAGCAGTTTTTCAGGGGGCTTTGGCTACACCTTC. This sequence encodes CASSFSGGFGYTF.

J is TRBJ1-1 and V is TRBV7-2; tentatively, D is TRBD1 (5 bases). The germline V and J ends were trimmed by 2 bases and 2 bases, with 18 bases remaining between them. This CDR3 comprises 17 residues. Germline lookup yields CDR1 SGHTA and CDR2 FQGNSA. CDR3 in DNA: TGTGCCAGCAGCTTAACCTCCCTCAGGGTACTTAACACTGAAGCTTTCTTT. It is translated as CASSLTSLRVLNTEAFF.

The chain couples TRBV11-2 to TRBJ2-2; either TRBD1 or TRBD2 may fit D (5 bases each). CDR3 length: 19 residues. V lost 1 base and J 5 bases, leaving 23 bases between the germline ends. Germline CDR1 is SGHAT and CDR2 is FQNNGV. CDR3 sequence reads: CASSLGGALAHIFTGELFF. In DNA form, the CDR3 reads TGTGCCAGCAGCTTAGGAGGGGCCTTGGCCCACATATTTACCGGGGAGCTGTTTTTT.

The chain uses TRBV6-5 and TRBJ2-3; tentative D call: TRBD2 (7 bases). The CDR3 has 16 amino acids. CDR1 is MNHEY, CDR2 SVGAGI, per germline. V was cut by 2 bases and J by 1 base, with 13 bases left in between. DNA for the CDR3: TGTGCCAGCAGTTACCGGGGGGCGCCCGGCACAGATACGCAGTATTTT. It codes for CASSYRGAPGTDTQYF.

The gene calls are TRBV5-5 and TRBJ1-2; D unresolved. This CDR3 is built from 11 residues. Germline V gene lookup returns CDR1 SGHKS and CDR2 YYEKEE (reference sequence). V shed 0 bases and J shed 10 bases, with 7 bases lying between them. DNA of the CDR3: TGTGCCAGCAGCTTGGGGCAGGACTACACCTTC. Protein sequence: CASSLGQDYTF. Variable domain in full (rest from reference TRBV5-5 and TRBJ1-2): DAGVTQSPTHLIKTRGQQVTLRCSPISGHKSVSWYQQVLGQGPQFIFQYYEKEERGRGNFPDRFSARQFPNYSSELNVNALLLGDSALYLCASSLGQDYTFGSGTRLTVV.

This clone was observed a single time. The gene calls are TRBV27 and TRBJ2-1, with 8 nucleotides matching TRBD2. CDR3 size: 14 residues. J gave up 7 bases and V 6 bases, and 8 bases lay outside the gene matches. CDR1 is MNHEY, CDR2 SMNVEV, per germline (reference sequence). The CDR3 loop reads CASSREGGKNEQFF. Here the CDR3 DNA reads TGTGCCAGCAGCCGGGAGGGCGGGAAAAATGAGCAGTTCTTC.

Written as DNA, the CDR3 is TGCGCCAGCAGCCAAGGGACAGCGAACACCGGGGAGCTGTTTTTT. Translated: CASSQGTANTGELFF. This chain joins TRBV4-1 and TRBJ2-2, with D possibly TRBD1 on 6 matching bases. There are 15 residues in the CDR3. V was trimmed by 1 base and J by 0 bases, leaving 6 bases between them. Germline V CDR1 and CDR2: MGHRA, YSYEKL.

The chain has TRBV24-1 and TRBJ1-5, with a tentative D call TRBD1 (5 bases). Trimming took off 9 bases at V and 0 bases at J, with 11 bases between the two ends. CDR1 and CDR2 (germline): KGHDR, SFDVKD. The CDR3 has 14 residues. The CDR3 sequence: CATQGSYSNQPQHF. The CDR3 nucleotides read TGTGCCACCCAGGGCAGTTATAGCAATCAGCCCCAGCATTTT.

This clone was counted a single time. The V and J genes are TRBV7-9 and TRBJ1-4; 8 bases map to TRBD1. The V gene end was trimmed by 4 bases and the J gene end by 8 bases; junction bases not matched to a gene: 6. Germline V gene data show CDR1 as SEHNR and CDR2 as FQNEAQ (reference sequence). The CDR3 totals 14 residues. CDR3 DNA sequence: TGTGCCAGCAGCTCCAGGGGGCGGGAGGAAAAACTGTTTTTT. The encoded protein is CASSSRGREEKLFF.

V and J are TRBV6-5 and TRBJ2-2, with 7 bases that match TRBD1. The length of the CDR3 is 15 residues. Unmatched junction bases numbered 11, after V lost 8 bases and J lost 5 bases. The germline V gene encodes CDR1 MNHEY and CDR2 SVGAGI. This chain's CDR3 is CASFRQGEDTGELFF. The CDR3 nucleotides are TGTGCCAGCTTTCGACAGGGTGAAGATACCGGGGAGCTGTTTTTT.

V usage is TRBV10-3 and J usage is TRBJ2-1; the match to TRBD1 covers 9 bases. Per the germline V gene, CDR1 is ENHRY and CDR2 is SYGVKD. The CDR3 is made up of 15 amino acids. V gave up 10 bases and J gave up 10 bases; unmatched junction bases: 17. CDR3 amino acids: CATKSGTGMMGEQFF. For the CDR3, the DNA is TGTGCCACGAAATCCGGGACAGGGATGATGGGGGAGCAGTTCTTC.

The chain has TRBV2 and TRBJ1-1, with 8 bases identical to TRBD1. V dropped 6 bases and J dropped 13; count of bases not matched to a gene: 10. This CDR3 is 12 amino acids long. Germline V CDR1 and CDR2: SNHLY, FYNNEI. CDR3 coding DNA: TGTGCCAGCAGGGCGGACAGGGTTCTTGTTTTCTTT. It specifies CASRADRVLVFF.

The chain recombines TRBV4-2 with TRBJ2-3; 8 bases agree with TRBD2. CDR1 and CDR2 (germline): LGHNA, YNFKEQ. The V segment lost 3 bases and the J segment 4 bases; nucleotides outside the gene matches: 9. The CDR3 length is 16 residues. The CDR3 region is CASSHLREAGADTQYF. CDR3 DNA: TGTGCCAGCAGCCACCTGCGGGAGGCTGGTGCAGATACGCAGTATTTT.

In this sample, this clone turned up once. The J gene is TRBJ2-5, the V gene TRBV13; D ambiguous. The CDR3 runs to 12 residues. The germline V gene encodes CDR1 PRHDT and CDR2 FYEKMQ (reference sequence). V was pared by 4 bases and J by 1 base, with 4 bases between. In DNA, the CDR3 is TGTGCCAGCAGCTCAAGCCAAGAGACCCAGTACTTC. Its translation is CASSSSQETQYF.

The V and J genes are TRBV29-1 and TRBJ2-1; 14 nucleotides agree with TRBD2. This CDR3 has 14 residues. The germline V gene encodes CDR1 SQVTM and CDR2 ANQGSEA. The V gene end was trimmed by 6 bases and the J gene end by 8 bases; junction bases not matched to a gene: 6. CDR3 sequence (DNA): TGCAGCGTGGAGGGACTAGCGGGAGCGGATGAGCAGTTCTTC. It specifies CSVEGLAGADEQFF.

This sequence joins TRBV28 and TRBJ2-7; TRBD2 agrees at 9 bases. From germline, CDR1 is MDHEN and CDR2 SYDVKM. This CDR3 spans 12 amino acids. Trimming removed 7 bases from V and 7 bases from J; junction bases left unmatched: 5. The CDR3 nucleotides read TGTGCCAGCAAGCTAGCGGGAAGGGAGCAGTACTTC. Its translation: CASKLAGREQYF.

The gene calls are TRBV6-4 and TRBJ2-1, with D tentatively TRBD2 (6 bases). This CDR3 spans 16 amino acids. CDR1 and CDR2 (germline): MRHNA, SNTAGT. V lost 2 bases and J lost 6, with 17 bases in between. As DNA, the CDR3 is TGTGCCAGCAGTGACGGAACCGAGGGACTCTTCAATGAGCAGTTCTTC. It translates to CASSDGTEGLFNEQFF.

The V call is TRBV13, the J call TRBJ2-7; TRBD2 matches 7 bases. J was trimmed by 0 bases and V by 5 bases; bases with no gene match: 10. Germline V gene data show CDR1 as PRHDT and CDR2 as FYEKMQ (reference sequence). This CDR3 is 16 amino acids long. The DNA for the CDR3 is TGTGCCAGCAGCCGAGGCAGCGGGATGAGCTCCTACGAGCAGTACTTC. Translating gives CASSRGSGMSSYEQYF.

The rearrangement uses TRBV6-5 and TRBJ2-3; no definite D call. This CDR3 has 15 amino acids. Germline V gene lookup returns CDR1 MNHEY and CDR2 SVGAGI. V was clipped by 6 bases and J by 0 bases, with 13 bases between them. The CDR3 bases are TGTGCCAGCAGCCCCCTGGCTTCTAGCACAGATACGCAGTATTTT. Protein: CASSPLASSTDTQYF.

Here the CDR3 DNA reads TGTGCCAGCAGTTCGTGGAGGTCTGGGGCCAACGTCCTGACTTTC. Its protein is CASSSWRSGANVLTF. The gene calls are TRBV6-2 or TRBV6-3 and TRBJ2-6; D perhaps matches TRBD2 (5 bases). Germline V CDR1 and CDR2: MNHEY, SVGEGT. CDR3 length equals 15 residues. The V end was cut by 4 bases, the J end by 1 base, with 8 bases between.

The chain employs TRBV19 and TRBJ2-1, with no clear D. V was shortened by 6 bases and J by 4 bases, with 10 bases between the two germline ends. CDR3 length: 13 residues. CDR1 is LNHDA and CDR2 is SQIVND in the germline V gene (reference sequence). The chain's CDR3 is CASRPVSYNEQFF. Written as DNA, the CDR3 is TGTGCCAGTAGACCTGTCTCGTACAATGAGCAGTTCTTC.

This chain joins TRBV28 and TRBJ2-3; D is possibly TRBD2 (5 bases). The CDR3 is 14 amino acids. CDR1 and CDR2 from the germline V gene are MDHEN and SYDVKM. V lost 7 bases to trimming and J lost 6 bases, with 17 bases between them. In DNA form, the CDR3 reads TGTGCCAGCAAGAACTATAACCCGGGGGATACGCAGTATTTT. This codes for CASKNYNPGDTQYF.

The CDR3 reads CASSELPGGPNEQFF. The CDR3, as DNA: TGTGCCAGCAGTGAATTACCGGGAGGGCCGAATGAGCAGTTCTTC. The chain recombines TRBV6-1 with TRBJ2-1; TRBD2 matches 8 bases. The trim removed 2 bases at V and 7 bases at J, leaving 7 bases unmatched. This CDR3 comprises 15 residues. Germline V gene data show CDR1 as MNHNS and CDR2 as SASEGT.

The CDR3 nucleotides are TGTGCCAGCAGCGTAGAGGACTCTGGAAACACCATATATTTT. It specifies CASSVEDSGNTIYF. This rearrangement joins TRBV9 to TRBJ1-3, with D unresolved. The ends were cut back, 0 bases at V and 0 bases at J, with 4 bases in the middle. The CDR3 is 14 residues long. Germline V gives CDR1 SGDLS, CDR2 YYNGEE.

The CDR3 is CASSYGPVRMNTEAFF. The CDR3 DNA sequence: TGTGCCAGCAGCTATGGACCGGTAAGGATGAACACTGAAGCTTTCTTT. V gene TRBV7-8 combines with J gene TRBJ1-1; unclear D gene. With 4 bases removed from V and 0 bases from J, the gap between germline ends came to 15 bases. Germline V gives CDR1 SGHVS, CDR2 FQNEAQ. This CDR3 comprises 16 residues. The entire variable domain, with the rest obtained from reference TRBV7-8 and TRBJ1-1, is as follows: GAGVSQSPRYKVAKRGQDVALRCDPISGHVSLFWYQQALGQGPEFLTYFQNEAQLDKSGLPSDRFFAERPEGSVSTLKIQRTQQEDSAVYLCASSYGPVRMNTEAFFGQGTRLTVV.

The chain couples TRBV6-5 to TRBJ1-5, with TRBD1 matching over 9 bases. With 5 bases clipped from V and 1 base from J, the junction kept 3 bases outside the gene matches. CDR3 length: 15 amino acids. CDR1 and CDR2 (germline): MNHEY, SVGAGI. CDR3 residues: CASSQDRGSNQPQHF. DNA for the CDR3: TGTGCCAGCAGTCAGGACAGGGGAAGCAATCAGCCCCAGCATTTT.